The 13 T cell receptor beta chains reported below all come from one sample, sequenced in a study of blood T cell repertoires in COVID-19. TCRdb keeps only in-frame clones here, not all; method: immunoSEQ multiplex PCR. The sample includes hundreds of thousands of clones, roughly 80% of them seen just once. The sequencing sample was made of peripheral blood. The receptors here all came from a woman older than 75 with active or convalescent COVID-19.

There are a few counts of this clone. The chain couples TRBV10-3 to TRBJ2-7, with TRBD2 identical over 7 bases. The CDR3 is made up of 12 amino acids. The V gene end was trimmed by 5 bases and the J gene end by 5 bases; junction bases not matched to a gene: 3. The germline CDR1 and CDR2 sequences are ENHRY and SYGVKD. CDR3 nucleotide sequence: TGTGCCATCAGTTCCACTAGCGACGAGCAGTACTTC. Translated: CAISSTSDEQYF.

This clone was picked up one time. The chain is built from TRBV7-2 and TRBJ2-3, with 8 bases matching TRBD2. This CDR3 is built from 15 residues. Unmatched junction bases numbered 7, after V lost 5 bases and J lost 3 bases. CDR1 is SGHTA and CDR2 is FQGNSA in the germline V gene. The CDR3 loop reads CASSLNQRGTDTQYF. The DNA of the CDR3 is TGTGCCAGCAGCCTCAACCAGCGGGGGACAGATACGCAGTATTTT. Together with reference TRBV7-2 and TRBJ2-3, the CDR3 gives the full variable domain: GAGVSQSPSNKVTEKGKDVELRCDPISGHTALYWYRQSLGQGLEFLIYFQGNSAPDKSGLPSDRFSAERTGGSVSTLTIQRTQQEDSAVYLCASSLNQRGTDTQYFGPGTRLTVL.

This sequence joins TRBV24-1 and TRBJ2-3, with 7 bases lining up with TRBD1. J was trimmed by 2 bases and V by 4 bases; bases with no gene match: 5. Germline loops: CDR1 KGHDR, CDR2 SFDVKD. The CDR3 consists of 15 residues. CDR3: CATSEPGQTTDTQYF. The CDR3 nucleotides are TGTGCCACCAGTGAGCCGGGACAGACCACAGATACGCAGTATTTT.

V usage is TRBV28 and J usage is TRBJ2-3, with a possible D match to TRBD2 (5 bases). This CDR3 comprises 14 residues. Germline lookup yields CDR1 MDHEN and CDR2 SYDVKM. Trimming removed 2 bases at V and 2 bases at J, with 8 bases between. CDR3 protein: CASSLAGNTDTQYF. In nucleotides, the CDR3 is TGTGCCAGCAGTTTAGCGGGTAACACAGATACGCAGTATTTT.

The rearrangement joins TRBV30 to TRBJ2-7; D unresolved. The germline V gene has CDR1 GTSNPN and CDR2 SVGIG (reference sequence). The germline V and J ends were trimmed by 2 bases and 3 bases, with 5 bases remaining between them. This CDR3 is built from 11 residues. The CDR3 loop reads CAWSINYEQYF. The CDR3 bases are TGTGCCTGGAGTATAAACTACGAGCAGTACTTC. Full variable domain (remainder filled in from reference TRBV30 and TRBJ2-7): SQTIHQWPATLVQPVGSPLSLECTVEGTSNPNLYWYRQAAGRGLQLLFYSVGIGQISSEVPQNLSASRPQDRQFILSSKKLLLSDSGFYLCAWSINYEQYFGPGTRLTVT.

The genes are TRBV7-3 and TRBJ1-1; D is undetermined. V lost 1 base and J lost 1, with 7 bases in between. This CDR3 is built from 14 residues. CDR1 and CDR2 from the germline V gene are SGHTA and FQGTGA. The CDR3 DNA reads TGTGCCAGCAGCTTAAATGCAGAGAACACTGAAGCTTTCTTT. This translates into CASSLNAENTEAFF.

The V gene is TRBV15, the J gene TRBJ2-7; weak D call: TRBD2 (5 bases). The CDR3 covers 15 residues. Trimming left V 2 bases short and J 3 bases short, with 14 bases between. Germline lookup yields CDR1 LNHNV and CDR2 YYDKDF (reference sequence). CDR3 coding DNA: TGTGCCACCAGCAGAATGGCGGGTGCCCGCTACGAGCAGTACTTC. This gives the protein CATSRMAGARYEQYF. Using reference TRBV15 and TRBJ2-7 for the parts outside the CDR3, the full variable domain is DAMVIQNPRYQVTQFGKPVTLSCSQTLNHNVMYWYQQKSSQAPKLLFHYYDKDFNNEADTPDNFQSRRPNTSFCFLDIRSPGLGDTAMYLCATSRMAGARYEQYFGPGTRLTVT.

This chain connects TRBV7-9 to TRBJ2-1; D is perhaps TRBD2 (6 bases). The CDR3 has 15 residues. Germline V lookup: CDR1 SEHNR, CDR2 FQNEAQ (reference sequence). Trimming cost V 1 base and J 1 base, with 8 bases left between them. CDR3 region: CASSLGAGSYNEQFF. The CDR3 DNA sequence: TGTGCCAGCAGCTTAGGGGCGGGATCCTACAATGAGCAGTTCTTC.

V usage is TRBV18 and J usage is TRBJ1-6, with D unclear. V was shortened by 1 base and J by 5 bases, with 18 bases between the two germline ends. Germline assignment: CDR1 KGHSH and CDR2 LQKENI. The CDR3 has 18 residues. The CDR3 DNA reads as TGTGCCAGCTCACCACGCGTCTCCGGCCGGGTAGATAATTCACCCCTCCACTTT. The encoded protein is CASSPRVSGRVDNSPLHF. Combining the CDR3 with reference TRBV18 and TRBJ1-6 gives the whole variable domain NAGVMQNPRHLVRRRGQEARLRCSPMKGHSHVYWYRQLPEEGLKFMVYLQKENIIDESGMPKERFSAEFPKEGPSILRIQQVVRGDSAAYFCASSPRVSGRVDNSPLHFGNGTRLTVT.

The chain carries TRBV7-9 and TRBJ2-1, with 9 bases aligning to TRBD1. This CDR3 is built from 15 residues. V shed 5 bases, J shed 6 bases, and the junction held 8 bases outside the gene matches. CDR1 is SEHNR, CDR2 FQNEAQ, per germline (reference sequence). In nucleotides, the CDR3 is TGTGCCAGCAGCCGACTTAGACAGGGGGTCAATGAGCAGTTCTTC. This sequence encodes CASSRLRQGVNEQFF. The whole variable domain, remainder taken from reference TRBV7-9 and TRBJ2-1, is DTGVSQNPRHKITKRGQNVTFRCDPISEHNRLYWYRQTLGQGPEFLTYFQNEAQLEKSRLLSDRFSAERPKGSFSTLEIQRTEQGDSAMYLCASSRLRQGVNEQFFGPGTRLTVL.

This sequence joins TRBV7-9 and TRBJ1-6; D remains unclear. Trimming took 9 bases from V and 10 from J, leaving 16 bases between them. Germline V gene data show CDR1 as SEHNR and CDR2 as FQNEAQ (reference sequence). This CDR3 is built from 13 residues. The CDR3 DNA follows: TGTGCCAGTCGGAGGGTCGAGGGATCACCCCTCCACTTT. Amino acids: CASRRVEGSPLHF. Based on the CDR3 plus reference TRBV7-9 and TRBJ1-6, the full variable domain is DTGVSQNPRHKITKRGQNVTFRCDPISEHNRLYWYRQTLGQGPEFLTYFQNEAQLEKSRLLSDRFSAERPKGSFSTLEIQRTEQGDSAMYLCASRRVEGSPLHFGNGTRLTVT.

J is TRBJ2-7 and V is TRBV11-2, with 9 bases lining up with TRBD1. V gave up 7 bases and J gave up 2 bases; unmatched junction bases: 6. Germline CDR1 reads SGHAT; CDR2 reads FQNNGV. CDR3 length equals 14 residues. Here the CDR3 reads CASMRQGGPYEQYF. CDR3 nucleotides: TGTGCCAGCATGCGACAGGGGGGCCCCTACGAGCAGTACTTC.

The V and J genes are TRBV5-4 and TRBJ2-1; 8 nucleotides agree with TRBD1. The V gene's germline CDR1 is SGHNT and CDR2 YYREEE (reference sequence). After removal of 6 bases from V and 0 bases from J, the junction contained 5 bases not matched to a gene. This CDR3 has 15 residues. DNA for the CDR3: TGTGCCAGCATCCTTGACAGGGGCTCCTACAATGAGCAGTTCTTC. Translation: CASILDRGSYNEQFF.